A selection of T cell receptor beta chains follows, all from one sample in a study of blood T cell repertoires in COVID-19. Method: immunoSEQ multiplex PCR; TCRdb's copy keeps in-frame clones and lacks some. The sample records more than 300,000 clones, 90% being singletons. The sample was PBMCs or T cells enriched from blood (not recorded which). Every receptor here comes from a woman aged 30 to 39 who had been exposed to COVID-19. Both conserved end residues are part of each CDR3. Fields, in order: clone size, D gene, J gene, V gene, CDR3 protein, CDR3 DNA. D genes are given only for firm matches. The size field is filled for only some rows; it gives once, few, many or a size class.

>once|-|TRBJ2-1|TRBV5-6
CASSFWDSVSNEQFF
TGTGCCAGCAGCTTTTGGGATAGCGTGTCCAATGAGCAGTTCTTC
>once|-|TRBJ1-4|TRBV19
CATNRAANEKLFF
TGTGCCACCAACAGGGCGGCTAATGAAAAACTGTTTTTT
>-|-|TRBJ1-6|TRBV5-1
CASSFRQAYNSPLHF
TGCGCCAGCAGCTTCAGACAGGCGTATAATTCACCCCTCCACTTT
>-|TRBD1|TRBJ1-1|TRBV18
CASSPRTGSNTEAFF
TGTGCCAGCTCACCCAGGACAGGGAGTAACACTGAAGCTTTCTTT
>-|-|TRBJ1-2|TRBV2
CASSESLRVGYTF
TGTGCCAGCAGTGAATCTCTGCGAGTCGGCTACACCTTC
>-|-|TRBJ2-7|TRBV30
CAWRFSPGERVTYEQYF
TGTGCCTGGAGGTTTTCCCCTGGGGAGCGGGTCACCTACGAGCAGTACTTC
>-|-|TRBJ1-1|TRBV27
CASSPGGLRTEAFF
TGTGCCAGCAGTCCGGGGGGATTACGGACTGAAGCTTTCTTT
>few|-|TRBJ1-5|TRBV2
CASSATGIQPQHF
TGTGCCAGCAGCGCAACAGGTATTCAGCCCCAGCATTTT
>-|-|TRBJ2-7|TRBV6-2/TRBV6-3
CASSRRGIPYEQYF
TGTGCCAGCAGTCGGAGAGGGATCCCCTACGAGCAGTACTTC
>-|-|TRBJ2-7|TRBV11-2
CASSSFPEQYF
TGTGCCAGCAGCTCTTTCCCCGAGCAGTACTTC
>-|TRBD1|TRBJ1-1|TRBV5-6
CASSQGQVNTEAFF
TGTGCCAGCAGCCAGGGACAGGTGAACACTGAAGCTTTCTTT
>-|-|TRBJ1-2|TRBV28
CASSLRGLYGSYGYTF
TGTGCCAGCAGTCTAAGGGGTCTATACGGGAGCTATGGCTACACCTTC
>-|-|TRBJ2-5|TRBV27
CASSFRETQYF
TGTGCCAGCAGTTTCAGAGAGACCCAGTACTTC
>-|-|TRBJ2-5|TRBV5-5
CASSRESGSRETQYF
TGTGCCAGCAGTAGAGAGTCGGGGAGTCGAGAGACCCAGTACTTC
>-|-|TRBJ2-7|TRBV21-1
CASSKEGRGGYEQYF
TGTGCCAGCAGCAAAGAAGGCAGGGGAGGGTACGAGCAGTACTTC
>-|-|TRBJ1-1|TRBV4-1
CASSQAGWRGEAFF
TGCGCCAGCAGCCAAGCCGGATGGAGGGGTGAAGCTTTCTTT
>-|-|TRBJ2-1|TRBV6-5
CASSRRGFDEQFF
TGTGCCAGCAGTCGTAGGGGATTTGATGAGCAGTTCTTC
>-|-|TRBJ1-1|TRBV15
CATSRSTAIGAEAFF
TGTGCCACCAGCAGATCGACAGCCATCGGAGCTGAAGCTTTCTTT
>-|TRBD1|TRBJ1-5|TRBV6-5
CASSGTAYQPQHF
TGTGCCAGCAGCGGGACAGCGTATCAGCCCCAGCATTTT
>-|-|TRBJ1-5|TRBV19
CASSIGSQPQHF
TGTGCCAGTAGTATCGGTAGTCAGCCCCAGCATTTT
>-|TRBD1|TRBJ1-2|TRBV7-9
CASSRTITATGGKHYGYTF
TGTGCCAGCAGCCGGACGATCACGGCCACAGGGGGGAAGCACTATGGCTACACCTTC
>-|TRBD2|TRBJ2-7|TRBV4-2
CASSQRGAGTSGGTSSYEQYF
TGTGCCAGCAGCCAAAGAGGGGCCGGGACTAGCGGGGGCACGAGCTCCTACGAGCAGTACTTC
>-|-|TRBJ2-7|TRBV30
CAWSVYAPGYEQYF
TGTGCCTGGAGTGTATACGCGCCGGGCTACGAGCAGTACTTC
>-|-|TRBJ2-1|TRBV5-5
CASSYHAGAGEQFF
TGTGCCAGCAGCTACCATGCGGGGGCCGGTGAGCAGTTCTTC
>-|-|TRBJ2-1|TRBV11-3
CASSTSTSNEQFF
TGTGCCAGCAGTACGTCTACGTCCAATGAGCAGTTCTTC
>few|-|TRBJ2-7|TRBV19
CASSIVAGRPSYEQYF
TGTGCCAGTAGTATAGTTGCAGGCCGGCCTTCCTACGAGCAGTACTTC
>-|TRBD1|TRBJ1-2|TRBV5-1
CASSLDRDDYGYTF
TGCGCCAGCAGCCTGGACAGGGATGACTATGGCTACACCTTC
>-|-|TRBJ1-6|TRBV12-2
CASRWTGGLNSPLHF
TGTGCAAGTCGCTGGACAGGGGGGCTAAATTCACCCCTCCACTTT
>-|TRBD2|TRBJ2-3|TRBV10-3
CATSVGTTSGGATQYF
TGTGCCACCAGTGTGGGGACGACTAGCGGGGGGGCAACGCAGTATTTT
>-|-|TRBJ1-1|TRBV5-1
CASSLKAGTEAFF
TGCGCCAGCAGCTTGAAAGCAGGGACTGAAGCTTTCTTT
>-|TRBD2|TRBJ2-3|TRBV5-1
CASNRRTSGGIDTQYF
TGCGCCAGCAACCGTCGGACTAGCGGGGGGATAGATACGCAGTATTTT
>-|TRBD1|TRBJ1-2|TRBV6-5
CASSPSHRGLGYTF
TGTGCCAGCAGTCCGAGTCACAGGGGGCTTGGCTACACCTTC
>-|-|TRBJ1-5|TRBV6-5
CASSWRGENQPQHF
TGTGCCAGCAGTTGGAGGGGCGAAAATCAGCCCCAGCATTTT
>-|-|TRBJ1-3|TRBV11-2
CASSSFLGIGVSGNTIYF
TGTGCCAGCAGCTCCTTTTTGGGGATAGGGGTGTCTGGAAACACCATATATTTT
>-|TRBD1|TRBJ2-3|TRBV4-1
CASSQGWQGATDTQYF
TGCGCCAGCAGCCAAGGGTGGCAGGGGGCAACAGATACGCAGTATTTT